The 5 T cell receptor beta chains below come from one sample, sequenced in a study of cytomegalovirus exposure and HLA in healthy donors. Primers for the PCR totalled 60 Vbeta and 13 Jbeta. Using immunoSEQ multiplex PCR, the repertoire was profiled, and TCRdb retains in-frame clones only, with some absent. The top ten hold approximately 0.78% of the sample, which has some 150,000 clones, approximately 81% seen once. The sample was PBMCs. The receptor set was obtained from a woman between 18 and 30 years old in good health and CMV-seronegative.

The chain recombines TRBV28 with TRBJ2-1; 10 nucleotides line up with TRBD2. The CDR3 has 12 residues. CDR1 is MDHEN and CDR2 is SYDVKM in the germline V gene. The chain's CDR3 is CATSGQYNEQFF. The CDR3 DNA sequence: TGTGCGACTAGCGGGCAATACAATGAGCAGTTCTTC.

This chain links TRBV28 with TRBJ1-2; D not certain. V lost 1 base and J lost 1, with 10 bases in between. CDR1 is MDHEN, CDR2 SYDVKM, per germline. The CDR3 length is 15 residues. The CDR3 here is CASSLLGGVNYGYTF. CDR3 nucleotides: TGTGCCAGCAGTTTATTAGGAGGAGTTAACTATGGCTACACCTTC.

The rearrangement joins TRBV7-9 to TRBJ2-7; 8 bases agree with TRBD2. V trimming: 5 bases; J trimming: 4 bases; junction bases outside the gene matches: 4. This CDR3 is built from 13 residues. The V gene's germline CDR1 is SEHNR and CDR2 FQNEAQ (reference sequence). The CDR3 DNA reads TGTGCCAGCAGCGAGAGCGGGAGTTACGAGCAGTACTTC. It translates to CASSESGSYEQYF.

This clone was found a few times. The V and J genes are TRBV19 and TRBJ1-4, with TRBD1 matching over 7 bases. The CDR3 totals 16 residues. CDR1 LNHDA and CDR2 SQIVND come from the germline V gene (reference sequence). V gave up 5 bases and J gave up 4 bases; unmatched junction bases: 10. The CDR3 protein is CASSPRHTGVNEKLFF. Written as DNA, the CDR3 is TGTGCCAGTAGTCCCCGACACACAGGGGTTAATGAAAAACTGTTTTTT.

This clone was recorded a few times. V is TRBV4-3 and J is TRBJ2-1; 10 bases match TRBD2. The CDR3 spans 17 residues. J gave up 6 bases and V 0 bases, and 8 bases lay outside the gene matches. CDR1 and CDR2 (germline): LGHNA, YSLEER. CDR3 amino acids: CASSQEASGRASNEQFF. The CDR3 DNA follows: TGCGCCAGCAGCCAAGAAGCCAGCGGGAGGGCCAGCAATGAGCAGTTCTTC.